Listed here is a single TCR beta chain. The data were produced by immunoSEQ multiplex PCR, yet TCRdb's version contains in-frame clones alone and is incomplete. This sample has some 150,000 clones, with 75% to 95% found just once. This sample stems from a study of blood T cell repertoires in COVID-19. Study-wide context: T cells, B-cell-depleted T cells, or PBMCs supplied cDNA or gDNA.

The V and J ends lost 0 bases and 3 bases, in that order; junction bases with no gene match: 8. This CDR3 has 17 amino acids. CDR1 and CDR2 (germline): LNHNV, YYDKDF (reference sequence). The TCR comes from a man aged 50 or older with acute or convalescent COVID-19. This chain joins TRBV15 and TRBJ2-1; TRBD1 matches 7 bases. The sample taken for sequencing was peripheral blood. In DNA form, the CDR3 reads TGTGCCACCAGCAGAGATCCCGAGGGGGCAAGCTACAATGAGCAGTTCTTC. It codes for CATSRDPEGASYNEQFF. The whole variable domain, remainder taken from reference TRBV15 and TRBJ2-1, is DAMVIQNPRYQVTQFGKPVTLSCSQTLNHNVMYWYQQKSSQAPKLLFHYYDKDFNNEADTPDNFQSRRPNTSFCFLDIRSPGLGDTAMYLCATSRDPEGASYNEQFFGPGTRLTVL.